This section outlines one T cell receptor beta chain sequence together with its context. What it binds is unknown. This entry comes from a study of shared clonotypes between healthy human individuals. Turning to the study itself: The people who gave samples were a couple of women and a few men aged 18 to 49.

In the original analysis: For the immunoSEQ data, sequences were junction-only without quality scores, so filtering differed. The assay was immunoSEQ multiplex PCR, and TCRdb's table has in-frame clones only and misses some. D and trimming come from the DNA, and the V and J calls and clone size come from that table. The sample shows about 1,800,000 clones, around 96% of them seen only once. CDR1 is MNHNY, CDR2 SVGAGI, per germline (reference sequence). The ends were cut back, 7 bases at V and 2 bases at J, with 16 bases in the middle. The CDR3 runs 15 residues. CD8 cells regarded as naive lacked CD45RO, were positively chosen for CCR7, and omitted terminally differentiated effector memory CD45RA+ cells. Findings of the study overall: Rarefaction revealed incomplete sorted-subset sequencing despite large depth. Naive subsets, compared against memory subsets, generally had larger estimated richness values.

The specimen was naive CD8+ T cells sorted from blood. V is TRBV6-6 and J is TRBJ2-3; D possibly corresponds to TRBD1 (6 bases). The receptor's source is a young man in good health. The CDR3: CASNLGGPPTDTQYF. The CDR3 DNA is TGTGCCAGCAACTTAGGGGGACCCCCCACAGATACGCAGTATTTT.